Each of the 2 T cell receptor beta chains below was sequenced from the same sample in a study of graft-versus-host responses after intestinal transplantation. No antigen has been identified for these receptors. Here immunoSEQ multiplex PCR was the method, and the copy in TCRdb shows in-frame clones only, minus some. The sample yields about 91,000 clones, less than 95% seen once. Sequences were derived from unstimulated CD4+ T cells sorted from spleen or lymph node cells, sampled before transplant. The receptors derive from a human donor who was the organ donor for an intestinal transplant.

V is TRBV2 and J is TRBJ2-3; D is unresolved. The V gene lost 6 bases and the J gene lost 6 bases, with 13 bases spanning the gap. The CDR3 runs to 13 residues. CDR1 SNHLY and CDR2 FYNNEI come from the germline V gene. The CDR3 region is CASRKRPGDTQYF. CDR3 bases: TGTGCCAGCAGGAAACGACCGGGTGATACGCAGTATTTT. Using reference TRBV2 and TRBJ2-3 for the parts outside the CDR3, the full variable domain is EPEVTQTPSHQVTQMGQEVILRCVPISNHLYFYWYRQILGQKVEFLVSFYNNEISEKSEIFDDQFSVERPDGSNFTLKIRSTKLEDSAMYFCASRKRPGDTQYFGPGTRLTVL.

This clone has just one count. V and J are TRBV6-5 and TRBJ2-6; no clear D gene. Per the germline V gene, CDR1 is MNHEY and CDR2 is SVGAGI. V lost 2 bases to trimming and J lost 0 bases, with 8 bases between them. This CDR3 is built from 16 residues. The CDR3 reads CASSYRVHSGANVLTF. The CDR3 DNA follows: TGTGCCAGCAGTTACCGAGTCCACTCTGGGGCCAACGTCCTGACTTTC.